What follows are 9 T cell receptor beta chains derived from one specimen sequenced in a study of blood T cell repertoires in COVID-19. This table comes from immunoSEQ multiplex PCR, and its TCRdb copy is limited to in-frame clones, with some not included. The sample consists of 280,000 or so clones, around 89% of them appearing once. Sequenced: PBMCs or T cells enriched from blood (not recorded which). All receptors come from a woman aged 18-35 years with acute COVID-19.

This chain's CDR3 is CASSLGGTPMPQHF. CDR3 in DNA: TGTGCCAGCAGCTTAGGGGGGACTCCAATGCCCCAGCATTTT. This chain joins TRBV7-9 and TRBJ1-5, with D perhaps matching TRBD1 (5 bases). This CDR3 is built from 14 residues. Germline CDR1 reads SEHNR; CDR2 reads FQNEAQ (reference sequence). The ends were cut back, 1 base at V and 9 bases at J, with 13 bases in the middle.

The J gene is TRBJ2-3, the V gene TRBV28; a weak D match, TRBD2 (7 bases). CDR3 length equals 16 residues. The V end was cut by 6 bases, the J end by 2 bases, with 18 bases between. Per the germline V gene, CDR1 is MDHEN and CDR2 is SYDVKM. CDR3 loop: CASSPAGAGATDTQYF. CDR3 DNA: TGTGCCAGCAGCCCCGCGGGCGCGGGGGCCACAGATACGCAGTATTTT.

The rearrangement links TRBV7-9 to TRBJ2-3; 7 nucleotides line up with TRBD1. The CDR3 covers 17 residues. After removal of 1 base from V and 2 bases from J, the junction contained 9 bases not matched to a gene. Germline V gives CDR1 SEHNR, CDR2 FQNEAQ (reference sequence). The CDR3 here is CASSLGAVGQITDTQYF. The CDR3 bases are TGTGCCAGCAGCTTAGGGGCGGTGGGACAGATCACAGATACGCAGTATTTT.

This chain links TRBV30 with TRBJ1-4; the D is unclear. The length of the CDR3 is 11 residues. Between the trimmed V and J ends, which lost 0 bases and 8 bases, there was a span of 4 bases. Germline lookup yields CDR1 GTSNPN and CDR2 SVGIG (reference sequence). In DNA, the CDR3 is TGTGCCTGGAGTGTCGGGGAAAAACTGTTTTTT. Translation gives CAWSVGEKLFF.

V gene TRBV21-1 combines with J gene TRBJ2-7; TRBD1 is the table's D call and was not checked against the DNA. TRBV21-1 is a listed pseudogene. This CDR3 is built from 13 residues. CDR3 residues: CASSKAGAREQYF. Here the CDR3 DNA reads TGTGCCAGCAGCAAAGCGGGGGCTAGGGAGCAGTACTTC.

This clone has just one count. This chain links TRBV5-6 with TRBJ2-5; D possibly corresponds to TRBD2 (7 bases). CDR3 length equals 16 residues. V lost 4 bases to trimming and J lost 4 bases, with 20 bases between them. Germline CDR1 is SGHDT and CDR2 is YYEEEE. In nucleotides, the CDR3 is TGTGCCAGCAGCCGGCCCAGGAGGGGGGGCGGAGAGACCCAGTACTTC. The encoded protein is CASSRPRRGGGETQYF. Full variable domain (rest looked up from reference TRBV5-6 and TRBJ2-5): DAGVTQSPTHLIKTRGQQVTLRCSPKSGHDTVSWYQQALGQGPQFIFQYYEEEERQRGNFPDRFSGHQFPNYSSELNVNALLLGDSALYLCASSRPRRGGGETQYFGPGTRLLVL.

The chain carries TRBV24-1 and TRBJ2-1; 9 bases line up with TRBD1. The CDR3 extends over 15 amino acids. J lost 4 bases, V lost 10 bases, and 10 bases had no gene match. Per the germline V gene, CDR1 is KGHDR and CDR2 is SFDVKD. The CDR3 region has the DNA TGTGCCACGGGAGACTCCGGGACAGGGTACAATGAGCAGTTCTTC. Its translation is CATGDSGTGYNEQFF.

The gene calls are TRBV9 and TRBJ2-7; TRBD2 aligns across 9 bases. Trimming took 0 bases from V and 9 from J; bases not matched to a gene: 4. The CDR3 totals 13 residues. Germline CDR1 is SGDLS and CDR2 is YYNGEE. DNA of the CDR3: TGTGCCAGCAGCGTAGGCCTAGCGGGACCGCAGTACTTC. It yields the protein CASSVGLAGPQYF.

This chain joins TRBV7-9 and TRBJ2-7; tentative D call: TRBD1 (6 bases). There are 14 residues in the CDR3. The V end was cut by 5 bases, the J end by 3 bases, with 14 bases between. Germline assignment: CDR1 SEHNR and CDR2 FQNEAQ (reference sequence). CDR3 nucleotides: TGTGCCAGCAGCCCATCTCAGGGGAGCTACGAGCAGTACTTC. Residues: CASSPSQGSYEQYF. Using reference TRBV7-9 and TRBJ2-7 for the parts outside the CDR3, the full variable domain is DTGVSQNPRHKITKRGQNVTFRCDPISEHNRLYWYRQTLGQGPEFLTYFQNEAQLEKSRLLSDRFSAERPKGSFSTLEIQRTEQGDSAMYLCASSPSQGSYEQYFGPGTRLTVT.